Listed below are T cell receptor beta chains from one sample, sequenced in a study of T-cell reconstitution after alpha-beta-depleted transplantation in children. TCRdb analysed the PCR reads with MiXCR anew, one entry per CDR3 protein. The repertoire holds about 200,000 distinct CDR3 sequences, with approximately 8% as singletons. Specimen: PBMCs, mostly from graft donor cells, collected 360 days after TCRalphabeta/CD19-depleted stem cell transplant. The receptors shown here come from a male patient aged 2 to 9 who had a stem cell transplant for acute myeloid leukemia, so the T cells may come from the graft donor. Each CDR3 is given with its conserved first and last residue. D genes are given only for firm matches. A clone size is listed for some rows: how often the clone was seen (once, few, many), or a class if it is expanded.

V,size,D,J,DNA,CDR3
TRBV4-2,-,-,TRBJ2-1,TGTGCCAGCAGCCAAGAACTAGGGAAGACCTACAATGAGCAGTTCTTC,CASSQELGKTYNEQFF
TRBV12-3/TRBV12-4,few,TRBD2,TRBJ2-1,TGTGCCAGCAGTTTAAAAGGGGTACTAGCGGGACTGGGGGAGTTCTTC,CASSLKGVLAGLGEFF
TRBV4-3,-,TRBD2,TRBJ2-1,TGCGCCAGCAGCCAAGGCCCCGCTGCGGGAGATGCGGATGAGCAGTTCTTC,CASSQGPAAGDADEQFF
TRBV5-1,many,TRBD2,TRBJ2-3,TGCGCCAGCAGCTTGGCGAGTAGCGGGGACACAGATACGCAGTATTTT,CASSLASSGDTDTQYF
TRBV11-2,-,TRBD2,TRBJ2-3,TGTGCCAGCAGCCGGGGGTCTAGCGGGAGGGCCGGCACAGATACGCAGTATTTT,CASSRGSSGRAGTDTQYF
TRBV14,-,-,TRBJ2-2,TGTGCCAGCAGCCAAGGGTGGTTGGAGGGGATCACCGGGGAGCTGTTTTTT,CASSQGWLEGITGELFF
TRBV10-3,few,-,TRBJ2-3,TGTGCCATCAGTTACCAGGCCCGGGATACGCAGTATTTT,CAISYQARDTQYF
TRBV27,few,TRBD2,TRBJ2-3,TGTGCCAGCAGTTTGGCTAGCGGGCTCACAGATACGCAGTATTTT,CASSLASGLTDTQYF
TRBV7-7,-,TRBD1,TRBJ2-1,TGTGCTAGCAGCTTGTTGGGACAGGGGTCTACCTACAATGAGCAGTTCTTC,CASSLLGQGSTYNEQFF
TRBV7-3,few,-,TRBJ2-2,TGTGCCAGCAGCTTAACGTTGGGCACCGGGGAGCTGTTTTTT,CASSLTLGTGELFF
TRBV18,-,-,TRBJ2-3,TGTGCCAGCTCACCATTGGCCAGTACGGGCCCAGATACGCAGTATTTT,CASSPLASTGPDTQYF
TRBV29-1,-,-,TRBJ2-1,TGCAGCGTTGATAGGGGGGAGAGCTCCTACAATGAGCAGTTCTTC,CSVDRGESSYNEQFF
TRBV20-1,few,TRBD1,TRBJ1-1,TGCAGTGCCATACAGGGGGTCGGCACTGAAGCTTTCTTT,CSAIQGVGTEAFF
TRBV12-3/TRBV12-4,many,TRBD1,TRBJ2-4,TGTGCCAGCAGTCAACAGGGGCCGACCAAAAACATTCAGTACTTC,CASSQQGPTKNIQYF
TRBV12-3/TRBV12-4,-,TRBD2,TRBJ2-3,TGTGCCAGCAGTAAACTAGCGGGAGCAGATACGCAGTATTTT,CASSKLAGADTQYF
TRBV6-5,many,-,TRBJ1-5,TGTGCCACCACACAGGGATTCAATCAGCCCCAGCATTTT,CATTQGFNQPQHF
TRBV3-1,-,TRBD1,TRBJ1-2,TGTGCCAGCAGCCATTGGACAGGGGCTTCCTATGGCTACACCTTC,CASSHWTGASYGYTF
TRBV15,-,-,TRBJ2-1,TGTGCCACCAGCAGAGGGCAAGGACCCCCTCGGAATGAGCAGTTCTTC,CATSRGQGPPRNEQFF
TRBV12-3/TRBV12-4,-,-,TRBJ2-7,TGTGCCAGCAGTCAGACAGCCGGATGGGGGGAGCAGTACTTC,CASSQTAGWGEQYF
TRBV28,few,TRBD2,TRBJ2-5,TGTGCCAGCAGTCTCCTAGCGGGAGTCAGAAAGACCCAGTACTTC,CASSLLAGVRKTQYF
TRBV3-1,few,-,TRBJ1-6,TGTGCCAGCAGTTTGGGACGGATAAATTCACCCCTCCACTTT,CASSLGRINSPLHF
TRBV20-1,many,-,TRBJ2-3,TGCAGTGCTGTCCGACAGGGAGGGACAGATACGCAGTATTTT,CSAVRQGGTDTQYF